This TCR beta chain came from a study of response to subunit inactivated influenza vaccine. This clonotype was detected a few times. TCRdb analysed the RT-PCR reads with MiXCR anew, one entry per CDR3 protein. Of 500,000 to 600,000 distinct CDR3 sequences in the sample, 13% to 15% are singletons; the top ten hold over 8.5%. Germline V gene data show CDR1 as MGHRA and CDR2 as YSYEKL. Unmatched junction bases numbered 4, after V lost 3 bases and J lost 4 bases. This CDR3 is built from 14 residues. The V call is TRBV4-1, the J call TRBJ2-7, with 9 bases aligning to TRBD1. The sequenced sample was PBMCs from blood, obtained about 12 days after vaccination. This clonotype originated in a man aged 45-65 years who received an inactivated influenza vaccine. CDR3 in DNA: TGCGCCAGCAGCCACCGGGACAGGGAGTACGAGCAGTACTTC. Protein sequence: CASSHRDREYEQYF.